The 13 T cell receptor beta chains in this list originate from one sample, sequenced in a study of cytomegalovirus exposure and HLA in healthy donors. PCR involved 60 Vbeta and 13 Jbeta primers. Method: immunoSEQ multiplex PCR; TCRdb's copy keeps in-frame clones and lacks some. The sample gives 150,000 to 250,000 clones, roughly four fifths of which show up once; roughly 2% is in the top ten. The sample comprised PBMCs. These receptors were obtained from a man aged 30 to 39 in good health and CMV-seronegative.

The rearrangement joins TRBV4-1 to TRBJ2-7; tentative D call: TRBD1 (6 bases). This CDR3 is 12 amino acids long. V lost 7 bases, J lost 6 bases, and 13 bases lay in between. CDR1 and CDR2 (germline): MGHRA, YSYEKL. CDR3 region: CASTPLRGEQYF. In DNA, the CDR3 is TGCGCCAGCACCCCCCTCAGGGGCGAGCAGTACTTC.

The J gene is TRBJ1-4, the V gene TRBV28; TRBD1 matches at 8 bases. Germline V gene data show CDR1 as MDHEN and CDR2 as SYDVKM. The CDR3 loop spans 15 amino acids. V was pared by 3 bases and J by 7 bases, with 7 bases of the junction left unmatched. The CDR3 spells CASSFQQGAGEKLFF. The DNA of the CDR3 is TGTGCCAGCAGTTTTCAGCAGGGGGCTGGTGAAAAACTGTTTTTT.

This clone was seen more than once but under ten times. The DNA of the CDR3 is TGTGCCAGCTCTCGAGATCGGTGGGGGGAGGTTTTGTATTCACCCCTCCACTTT. It yields the protein CASSRDRWGEVLYSPLHF. J is TRBJ1-6 and V is TRBV5-6, with D possibly being TRBD1 (5 bases). V lost 7 bases and J 8 bases, leaving 28 bases between the germline ends. The CDR3 sequence is 18 residues long. CDR1 and CDR2 from the germline V gene are SGHDT and YYEEEE.

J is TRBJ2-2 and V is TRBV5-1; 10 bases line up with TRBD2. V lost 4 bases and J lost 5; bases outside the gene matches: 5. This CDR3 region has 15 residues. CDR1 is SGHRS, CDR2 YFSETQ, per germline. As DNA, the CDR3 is TGCGCCAGCAGCCCGCCTAGCGGGAGTACCGGGGAGCTGTTTTTT. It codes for CASSPPSGSTGELFF. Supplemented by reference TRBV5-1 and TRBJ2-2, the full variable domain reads KAGVTQTPRYLIKTRGQQVTLSCSPISGHRSVSWYQQTPGQGLQFLFEYFSETQRNKGNFPGRFSGRQFSNSRSEMNVSTLELGDSALYLCASSPPSGSTGELFFGEGSRLTVL.

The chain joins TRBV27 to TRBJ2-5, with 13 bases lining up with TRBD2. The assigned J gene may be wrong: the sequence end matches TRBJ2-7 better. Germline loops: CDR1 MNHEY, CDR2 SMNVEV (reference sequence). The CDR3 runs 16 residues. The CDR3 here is CASSYTGLAGVYEQYF. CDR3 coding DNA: TGTGCCAGCAGTTATACCGGACTAGCGGGAGTTTACGAGCAGTACTTC.

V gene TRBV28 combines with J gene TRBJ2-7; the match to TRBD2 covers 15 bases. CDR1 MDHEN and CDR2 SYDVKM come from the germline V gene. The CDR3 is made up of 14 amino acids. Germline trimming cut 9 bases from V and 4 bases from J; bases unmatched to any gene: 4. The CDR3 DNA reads TGTGCCAGTGGACTAGCGGGAGGGGTATACGAGCAGTACTTC. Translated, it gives CASGLAGGVYEQYF. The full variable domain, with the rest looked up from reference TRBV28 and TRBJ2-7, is DVKVTQSSRYLVKRTGEKVFLECVQDMDHENMFWYRQDPGLGLRLIYFSYDVKMKEKGDIPEGYSVSREKKERFSLILESASTNQTSMYLCASGLAGGVYEQYFGPGTRLTVT.

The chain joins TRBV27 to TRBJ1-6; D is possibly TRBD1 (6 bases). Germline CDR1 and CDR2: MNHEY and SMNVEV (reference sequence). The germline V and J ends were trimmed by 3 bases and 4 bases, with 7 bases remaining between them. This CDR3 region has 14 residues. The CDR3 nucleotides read TGTGCCAGCAGTTTTGGGACATATAATTCACCCCTCCACTTT. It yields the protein CASSFGTYNSPLHF.

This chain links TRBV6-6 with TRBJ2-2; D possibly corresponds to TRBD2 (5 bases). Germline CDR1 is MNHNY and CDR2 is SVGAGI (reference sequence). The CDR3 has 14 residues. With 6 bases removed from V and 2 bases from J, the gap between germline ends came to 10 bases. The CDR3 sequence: CASSGGANTGELFF. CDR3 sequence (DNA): TGTGCCAGCAGCGGAGGAGCAAACACCGGGGAGCTGTTTTTT.

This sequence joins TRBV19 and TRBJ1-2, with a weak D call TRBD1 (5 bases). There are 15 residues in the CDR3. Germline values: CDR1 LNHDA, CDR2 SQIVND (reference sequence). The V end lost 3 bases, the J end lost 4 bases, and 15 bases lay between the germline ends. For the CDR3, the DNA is TGTGCCAGTAGTATGTTTCAGGGAGGTTTCTATGGCTACACCTTC. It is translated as CASSMFQGGFYGYTF.

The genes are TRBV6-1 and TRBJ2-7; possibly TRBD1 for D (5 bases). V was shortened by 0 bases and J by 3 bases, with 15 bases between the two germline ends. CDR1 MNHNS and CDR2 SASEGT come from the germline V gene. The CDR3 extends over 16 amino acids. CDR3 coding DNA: TGTGCCAGCAGTGAAGCCTCCAGGGTGGGCTACTACGAGCAGTACTTC. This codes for CASSEASRVGYYEQYF.

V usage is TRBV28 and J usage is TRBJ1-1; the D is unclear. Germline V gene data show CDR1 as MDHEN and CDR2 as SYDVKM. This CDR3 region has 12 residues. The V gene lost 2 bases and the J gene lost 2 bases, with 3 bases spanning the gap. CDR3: CASSLSNTEAFF. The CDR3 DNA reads TGTGCCAGCAGTTTAAGCAACACTGAAGCTTTCTTT.

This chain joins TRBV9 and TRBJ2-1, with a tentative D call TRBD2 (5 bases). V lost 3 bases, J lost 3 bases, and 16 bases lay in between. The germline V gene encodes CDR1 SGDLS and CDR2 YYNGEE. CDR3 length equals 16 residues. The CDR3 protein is CASSEIRVGIYNEQFF. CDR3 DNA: TGTGCCAGCAGCGAGATACGGGTCGGGATCTACAATGAGCAGTTCTTC.

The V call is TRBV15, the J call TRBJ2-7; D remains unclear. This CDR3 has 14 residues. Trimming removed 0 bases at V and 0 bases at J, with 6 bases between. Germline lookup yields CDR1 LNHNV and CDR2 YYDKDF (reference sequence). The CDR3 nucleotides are TGTGCCACCAGCAGAGATGTCGGCTCCTACGAGCAGTACTTC. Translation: CATSRDVGSYEQYF. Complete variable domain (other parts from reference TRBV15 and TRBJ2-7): DAMVIQNPRYQVTQFGKPVTLSCSQTLNHNVMYWYQQKSSQAPKLLFHYYDKDFNNEADTPDNFQSRRPNTSFCFLDIRSPGLGDTAMYLCATSRDVGSYEQYFGPGTRLTVT.